The rows below give T cell receptor beta chains drawn from one sample of a study of T cells in Graves' hyperthyroidism and ophthalmopathy. TCRdb itself ran the multiplex PCR reads through MiXCR, one entry per CDR3 protein. The sample has approximately 560,000 distinct CDR3 sequences; under 60% are singletons. Sequencing input: peripheral blood or thyroid tissue (not recorded which). The receptors here all came from a woman between 18 and 29 years old with Graves' hyperthyroidism. CDR3s include the opening cysteine and the closing phenylalanine or tryptophan. A D gene is named only where the DNA matches it firmly. Clone size is stated in some rows and not others, as once, few, many or a class when expanded.

- | TRBJ1-6 | TRBV6-1 | - | CASSEARSPGSPLHF | TGTGCCAGCAGTGAAGCGAGGTCCCCAGGGTCACCCCTCCACTTT
TRBD1 | TRBJ1-5 | TRBV2 | few | CASSADRGQPQHF | TGTGCCAGCAGCGCGGACAGGGGGCAGCCCCAGCATTTT
- | TRBJ1-2 | TRBV7-2 | many | CASSLAWDGYTF | TGTGCCAGCAGCTTAGCGTGGGATGGCTACACCTTC
TRBD2 | TRBJ2-5 | TRBV2 | many | CASSALSGSWETQYF | TGTGCCAGCAGTGCCCTTAGCGGGAGTTGGGAGACCCAGTACTTC
TRBD1 | TRBJ1-1 | TRBV7-3 | few | CASSEQGARTEAFF | TGTGCCAGCAGCGAGCAGGGGGCCAGGACTGAAGCTTTCTTT
- | TRBJ2-2 | TRBV7-9 | - | CASSLHMEAGELFF | TGTGCCAGCAGCTTACATATGGAGGCCGGGGAGCTGTTTTTT
- | TRBJ1-2 | TRBV7-9 | many | CASTTPEGYTF | TGTGCCAGCACAACCCCAGAAGGCTACACCTTC
- | TRBJ1-2 | TRBV7-9 | many | CASSLSEGGYGYTF | TGTGCCAGCAGCTTATCCGAGGGTGGATATGGCTACACCTTC
- | TRBJ1-4 | TRBV7-2 | - | CASSPWVGYGKLFF | TGTGCCAGCAGCCCCTGGGTTGGGTACGGAAAACTGTTTTTT
- | TRBJ1-2 | TRBV2 | - | CAAGYGTSDGYTF | TGTGCCGCAGGGTACGGGACGAGTGATGGCTACACCTTC